Listed below are T cell receptor beta chains from one sample, sequenced in a study of blood T cell repertoires in COVID-19. Clones were sequenced by immunoSEQ multiplex PCR, and TCRdb holds only the in-frame ones, with some missing. The table has 200,000 to 250,000 clones, approximately 84% seen once. The source material was PBMCs or T cells enriched from blood (not recorded which). Every receptor here comes from a man in his forties who had recovered from COVID-19. Both conserved end residues are part of each CDR3. The D gene is left open where the match is weak. Size is stated for part of the rows, as once, few or many counts, or as a class when the clone is expanded.

cdr3_aa: CASSEESTAANSPLHF
cdr3_nt: TGTGCCAGCAGTGAAGAATCCACGGCGGCCAATTCACCCCTCCACTTT
j_call: TRBJ1-6
v_call: TRBV2
d_call: .
clone_size: .

cdr3_aa: CASSPLGGATEAFF
cdr3_nt: TGTGCCAGCAGCCCCCTAGGGGGGGCGACTGAAGCTTTCTTT
j_call: TRBJ1-1
v_call: TRBV3-1/TRBV3-2
d_call: .
clone_size: .

cdr3_aa: CSASSDTGREQYF
cdr3_nt: TGCAGTGCTAGTAGTGATACGGGTCGCGAGCAGTACTTC
j_call: TRBJ2-7
v_call: TRBV20-1
d_call: .
clone_size: .

cdr3_aa: CTLGEGETQYF
cdr3_nt: TGCACCCTGGGGGAGGGGGAGACCCAGTACTTC
j_call: TRBJ2-5
v_call: TRBV29-1
d_call: TRBD2
clone_size: .

cdr3_aa: CASSEGRDRNYEQYF
cdr3_nt: TGTGCCAGCAGCGAAGGTAGGGACAGAAACTACGAGCAGTACTTC
j_call: TRBJ2-7
v_call: TRBV21-1
d_call: .
clone_size: .

cdr3_aa: CASSYSGRVVEQFF
cdr3_nt: TGTGCCAGCAGCTACAGCGGGAGGGTGGTTGAGCAGTTCTTC
j_call: TRBJ2-1
v_call: TRBV7-9
d_call: TRBD2
clone_size: few

cdr3_aa: CASSPGGIVYF
cdr3_nt: TGTGCCAGCAGCCCCGGCGGGATCGTGTACTTC
j_call: TRBJ2-7
v_call: TRBV7-3
d_call: .
clone_size: .

cdr3_aa: CASSLGGRTNEKLFF
cdr3_nt: TGTGCCAGCAGTTTGGGGGGGCGAACTAATGAAAAACTGTTTTTT
j_call: TRBJ1-4
v_call: TRBV28
d_call: .
clone_size: .

cdr3_aa: CASSRGSSGYTF
cdr3_nt: TGTGCCAGCAGCCGAGGCTCCTCCGGCTACACCTTC
j_call: TRBJ1-2
v_call: TRBV5-6
d_call: .
clone_size: .

cdr3_aa: CASSLMGGQDILEQFF
cdr3_nt: TGTGCCAGCAGCTTAATGGGGGGACAGGATATTTTGGAGCAGTTCTTC
j_call: TRBJ2-1
v_call: TRBV7-3
d_call: TRBD1
clone_size: .

cdr3_aa: CASSMKRVSGTGNTIYF
cdr3_nt: TGTGCCAGTAGTATGAAGAGAGTCTCGGGAACTGGAAACACCATATATTTT
j_call: TRBJ1-3
v_call: TRBV19
d_call: .
clone_size: .

cdr3_aa: CASSPRRTEAFF
cdr3_nt: TGTGCCAGCAGCCCCCGTCGGACTGAAGCTTTCTTT
j_call: TRBJ1-1
v_call: TRBV7-2
d_call: .
clone_size: few

cdr3_aa: CASAPEQGRLYNEQFF
cdr3_nt: TGTGCTAGCGCTCCAGAACAAGGGAGGCTTTACAATGAGCAGTTCTTC
j_call: TRBJ2-1
v_call: TRBV12-5
d_call: .
clone_size: .

cdr3_aa: CASRYRGSEQYF
cdr3_nt: TGTGCCAGCAGGTACAGGGGCAGCGAGCAGTACTTC
j_call: TRBJ2-7
v_call: TRBV2
d_call: TRBD1
clone_size: .

cdr3_aa: CASSKGCRTRDNQPQHF
cdr3_nt: TGTGCCAGCAGCAAAGGCTGTAGGACTCGAGACAATCAGCCCCAGCATTTT
j_call: TRBJ1-5
v_call: TRBV21-1
d_call: .
clone_size: .

cdr3_aa: CASSVTGDNYGYTF
cdr3_nt: TGTGCCAGCAGCGTGACAGGGGATAACTATGGCTACACCTTC
j_call: TRBJ1-2
v_call: TRBV9
d_call: TRBD1
clone_size: .

cdr3_aa: CASSPGKVAGTNYGYTF
cdr3_nt: TGTGCCAGCAGCCCCGGTAAGGTCGCAGGGACTAACTATGGCTACACCTTC
j_call: TRBJ1-2
v_call: TRBV5-4
d_call: .
clone_size: .

cdr3_aa: CASRQGHPNQPQHF
cdr3_nt: TGTGCCAGCAGGCAGGGACACCCTAATCAGCCCCAGCATTTT
j_call: TRBJ1-5
v_call: TRBV27
d_call: .
clone_size: .

cdr3_aa: CASNTFDRGDGNTIYF
cdr3_nt: TGTGCCAGCAATACCTTCGACAGGGGGGATGGAAACACCATATATTTT
j_call: TRBJ1-3
v_call: TRBV28
d_call: TRBD1
clone_size: .

cdr3_aa: CASSYGQRDGSQHF
cdr3_nt: TGTGCCAGCAGTTACGGACAGCGCGATGGGTCCCAGCATTTT
j_call: TRBJ1-5
v_call: TRBV6-2/TRBV6-3
d_call: .
clone_size: .

cdr3_aa: CASSELSTANYGYTF
cdr3_nt: TGTGCCAGCAGTGAACTTTCGACAGCAAACTATGGCTACACCTTC
j_call: TRBJ1-2
v_call: TRBV25-1
d_call: .
clone_size: .

cdr3_aa: CASSYLAGDKNIQYF
cdr3_nt: TGTGCCAGCAGTTACTTAGCGGGGGACAAAAACATTCAGTACTTC
j_call: TRBJ2-4
v_call: TRBV6-5
d_call: TRBD2
clone_size: once

cdr3_aa: CASSPTGRTYSNQPQHF
cdr3_nt: TGTGCCAGCAGCCCGACAGGGAGGACTTATAGCAATCAGCCCCAGCATTTT
j_call: TRBJ1-5
v_call: TRBV6-2/TRBV6-3
d_call: TRBD1
clone_size: once

cdr3_aa: CASSSTGEEGNQPQHF
cdr3_nt: TGTGCCAGCAGTTCCACAGGGGAGGAGGGCAATCAGCCCCAGCATTTT
j_call: TRBJ1-5
v_call: TRBV27
d_call: TRBD1
clone_size: .

cdr3_aa: CASTQTMNYGYTF
cdr3_nt: TGTGCCAGCACCCAAACAATGAACTATGGCTACACCTTC
j_call: TRBJ1-2
v_call: TRBV5-4
d_call: .
clone_size: .

cdr3_aa: CASSLKGEGEAFF
cdr3_nt: TGTGCCAGCAGTTTGAAGGGGGAGGGTGAAGCTTTCTTT
j_call: TRBJ1-1
v_call: TRBV12-3/TRBV12-4
d_call: .
clone_size: .

cdr3_aa: CASRGETGSGNTIYF
cdr3_nt: TGTGCCAGCAGGGGAGAGACAGGGTCTGGAAACACCATATATTTT
j_call: TRBJ1-3
v_call: TRBV7-9
d_call: TRBD1
clone_size: .

cdr3_aa: CASSTIPGREGRTDTQYF
cdr3_nt: TGTGCCAGCAGTACCATCCCGGGGCGGGAGGGCCGAACAGATACGCAGTATTTT
j_call: TRBJ2-3
v_call: TRBV7-9
d_call: TRBD2
clone_size: .

cdr3_aa: CASSSQRTANQPQHF
cdr3_nt: TGTGCCAGCAGCTCACAGCGGACAGCTAATCAGCCCCAGCATTTT
j_call: TRBJ1-5
v_call: TRBV7-9
d_call: .
clone_size: .

cdr3_aa: CASSISGTLSNQPQHF
cdr3_nt: TGTGCCAGCAGTATTTCCGGGACACTTAGCAATCAGCCCCAGCATTTT
j_call: TRBJ1-5
v_call: TRBV28
d_call: .
clone_size: .

cdr3_aa: CSASQRLSYEQYF
cdr3_nt: TGCAGTGCTAGTCAGCGTCTTTCCTACGAGCAGTACTTC
j_call: TRBJ2-7
v_call: TRBV20-1
d_call: .
clone_size: .

cdr3_aa: CATSETPSDEQYF
cdr3_nt: TGTGCCACCAGTGAAACTCCCTCGGACGAGCAGTACTTC
j_call: TRBJ2-7
v_call: TRBV24-1
d_call: .
clone_size: .

cdr3_aa: CASSLEGQGARNQPQHF
cdr3_nt: TGTGCCAGCAGCTTAGAAGGACAGGGGGCCCGCAATCAGCCCCAGCATTTT
j_call: TRBJ1-5
v_call: TRBV7-8
d_call: TRBD1
clone_size: .

cdr3_aa: CASSLEAGSKEQYF
cdr3_nt: TGCGCCAGCAGCTTGGAGGCAGGGTCTAAGGAGCAGTACTTC
j_call: TRBJ2-7
v_call: TRBV5-1
d_call: .
clone_size: .

cdr3_aa: CASNIRGMGFF
cdr3_nt: TGTGCCAGCAATATCCGAGGGATGGGGTTCTTC
j_call: TRBJ2-1
v_call: TRBV28
d_call: .
clone_size: .

cdr3_aa: CASSQEGLANTQYF
cdr3_nt: TGCGCCAGCAGCCAAGAGGGACTAGCGAATACGCAGTATTTT
j_call: TRBJ2-3
v_call: TRBV4-1
d_call: TRBD2
clone_size: .

cdr3_aa: CTVVGAGGGELFF
cdr3_nt: TGCACTGTGGTTGGAGCGGGGGGAGGGGAGCTGTTTTTT
j_call: TRBJ2-2
v_call: TRBV29-1
d_call: TRBD2
clone_size: .

cdr3_aa: CASSPGGFYGYTF
cdr3_nt: TGTGCCAGCAGTCCCGGGGGATTCTATGGCTACACCTTC
j_call: TRBJ1-2
v_call: TRBV28
d_call: .
clone_size: .

cdr3_aa: CATNPGELLSYEQYF
cdr3_nt: TGTGCCACCAACCCCGGGGAACTATTGAGCTACGAGCAGTACTTC
j_call: TRBJ2-7
v_call: TRBV27
d_call: .
clone_size: .

cdr3_aa: CASVSGRDPQYF
cdr3_nt: TGTGCCAGCGTCAGCGGGAGGGATCCGCAGTACTTC
j_call: TRBJ2-7
v_call: TRBV28
d_call: TRBD2
clone_size: .

cdr3_aa: CASSSQGQDYTEAFF
cdr3_nt: TGTGCCAGCAGTTCCCAGGGACAGGACTACACTGAAGCTTTCTTT
j_call: TRBJ1-1
v_call: TRBV28
d_call: TRBD1
clone_size: .

cdr3_aa: CATSSRDRGPDTQYF
cdr3_nt: TGTGCCACCAGCTCCCGGGACAGGGGCCCAGATACGCAGTATTTT
j_call: TRBJ2-3
v_call: TRBV15
d_call: TRBD1
clone_size: .

cdr3_aa: CADRPSRGQGMNTEAFF
cdr3_nt: TGTGCCGACAGACCGTCACGGGGACAGGGAATGAACACTGAAGCTTTCTTT
j_call: TRBJ1-1
v_call: TRBV7-9
d_call: TRBD1
clone_size: once

cdr3_aa: CASSAFAGRTNSPLHF
cdr3_nt: TGTGCCAGCAGCGCGTTCGCGGGACGGACAAATTCACCCCTCCACTTT
j_call: TRBJ1-6
v_call: TRBV5-4
d_call: .
clone_size: few

cdr3_aa: CASSPLAVSYNEQFF
cdr3_nt: TGTGCCAGCTCGCCTTTAGCAGTCTCCTACAATGAGCAGTTCTTC
j_call: TRBJ2-1
v_call: TRBV28
d_call: .
clone_size: .

cdr3_aa: CASSRHGDYQPQHF
cdr3_nt: TGTGCCAGCAGCCGGCACGGGGATTATCAGCCCCAGCATTTT
j_call: TRBJ1-5
v_call: TRBV5-4
d_call: .
clone_size: .

cdr3_aa: CASSIARSEPQHF
cdr3_nt: TGTGCCAGTAGTATAGCTAGGAGTGAGCCCCAGCATTTT
j_call: TRBJ1-5
v_call: TRBV19
d_call: .
clone_size: few

cdr3_aa: CASSVEQGANSPLHF
cdr3_nt: TGCGCCAGCAGCGTGGAACAGGGGGCAAATTCACCCCTCCACTTT
j_call: TRBJ1-6
v_call: TRBV5-1
d_call: TRBD1
clone_size: .

cdr3_aa: CASSLPLGQGVYEQYF
cdr3_nt: TGTGCCAGCAGCTTACCTCTAGGACAGGGGGTCTACGAGCAGTACTTC
j_call: TRBJ2-7
v_call: TRBV7-9
d_call: TRBD1
clone_size: .

cdr3_aa: CASSKGAMGTGKIYSNQPQHF
cdr3_nt: TGTGCCAGCAGCAAAGGGGCAATGGGGACAGGGAAAATATATAGCAATCAGCCCCAGCATTTT
j_call: TRBJ1-5
v_call: TRBV21-1
d_call: .
clone_size: .

cdr3_aa: CSAGGFNTIYF
cdr3_nt: TGCAGTGCGGGGGGTTTCAACACCATATATTTT
j_call: TRBJ1-3
v_call: TRBV20-1
d_call: .
clone_size: few

cdr3_aa: CASSPRARGGMGLWDGYTF
cdr3_nt: TGCGCCAGCAGTCCCCGAGCAAGAGGAGGGATGGGGCTCTGGGATGGCTACACCTTC
j_call: TRBJ1-2
v_call: TRBV23-1
d_call: .
clone_size: .

cdr3_aa: CSVAKYRAQETQYF
cdr3_nt: TGCAGCGTTGCCAAATACAGGGCCCAAGAGACCCAGTACTTC
j_call: TRBJ2-5
v_call: TRBV29-1
d_call: .
clone_size: .

cdr3_aa: CASSLARVRGTEAFF
cdr3_nt: TGCGCCAGCAGCTTGGCTAGGGTTCGGGGTACTGAAGCTTTCTTT
j_call: TRBJ1-1
v_call: TRBV5-1
d_call: .
clone_size: .

cdr3_aa: CASSPGPGNSGNTIYF
cdr3_nt: TGCGCCAGCAGCCCGGGCCCAGGGAACTCTGGAAACACCATATATTTT
j_call: TRBJ1-3
v_call: TRBV5-1
d_call: .
clone_size: once

cdr3_aa: CASSLVSSGSGTDTQYF
cdr3_nt: TGCGCCAGCAGCTTGGTTTCTAGCGGGAGCGGTACAGATACGCAGTATTTT
j_call: TRBJ2-3
v_call: TRBV5-1
d_call: TRBD2
clone_size: .

cdr3_aa: CASSEEFRGNYGYTF
cdr3_nt: TGTGCCAGCAGTGAAGAGTTCAGGGGTAACTATGGCTACACCTTC
j_call: TRBJ1-2
v_call: TRBV6-1
d_call: .
clone_size: .

cdr3_aa: CASSRQGDQPQHF
cdr3_nt: TGTGCCAGCAGCCGACAGGGAGACCAGCCCCAGCATTTT
j_call: TRBJ1-5
v_call: TRBV7-9
d_call: TRBD1
clone_size: once

cdr3_aa: CASQDRNKETQYF
cdr3_nt: TGTGCCAGCCAGGACAGGAATAAAGAGACCCAGTACTTC
j_call: TRBJ2-5
v_call: TRBV6-5
d_call: TRBD1
clone_size: .

cdr3_aa: CASSFQGAQANEKLFF
cdr3_nt: TGCGCCAGCAGCTTTCAGGGGGCGCAGGCTAATGAAAAACTGTTTTTT
j_call: TRBJ1-4
v_call: TRBV5-1
d_call: TRBD1
clone_size: .